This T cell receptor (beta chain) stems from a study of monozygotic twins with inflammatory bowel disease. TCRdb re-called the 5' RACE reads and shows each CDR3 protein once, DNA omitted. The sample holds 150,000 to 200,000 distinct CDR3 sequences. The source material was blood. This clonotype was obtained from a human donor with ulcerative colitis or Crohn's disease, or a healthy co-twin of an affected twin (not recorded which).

The CDR3 here is CASSFRLGGNPVTQYF. The chain joins TRBV7-2 to TRBJ2-5; TCRdb outputs TRBD1, but without DNA this stays unchecked. CDR1 and CDR2 from the germline V gene are SGHTA and FQGNSA. This CDR3 spans 16 amino acids.